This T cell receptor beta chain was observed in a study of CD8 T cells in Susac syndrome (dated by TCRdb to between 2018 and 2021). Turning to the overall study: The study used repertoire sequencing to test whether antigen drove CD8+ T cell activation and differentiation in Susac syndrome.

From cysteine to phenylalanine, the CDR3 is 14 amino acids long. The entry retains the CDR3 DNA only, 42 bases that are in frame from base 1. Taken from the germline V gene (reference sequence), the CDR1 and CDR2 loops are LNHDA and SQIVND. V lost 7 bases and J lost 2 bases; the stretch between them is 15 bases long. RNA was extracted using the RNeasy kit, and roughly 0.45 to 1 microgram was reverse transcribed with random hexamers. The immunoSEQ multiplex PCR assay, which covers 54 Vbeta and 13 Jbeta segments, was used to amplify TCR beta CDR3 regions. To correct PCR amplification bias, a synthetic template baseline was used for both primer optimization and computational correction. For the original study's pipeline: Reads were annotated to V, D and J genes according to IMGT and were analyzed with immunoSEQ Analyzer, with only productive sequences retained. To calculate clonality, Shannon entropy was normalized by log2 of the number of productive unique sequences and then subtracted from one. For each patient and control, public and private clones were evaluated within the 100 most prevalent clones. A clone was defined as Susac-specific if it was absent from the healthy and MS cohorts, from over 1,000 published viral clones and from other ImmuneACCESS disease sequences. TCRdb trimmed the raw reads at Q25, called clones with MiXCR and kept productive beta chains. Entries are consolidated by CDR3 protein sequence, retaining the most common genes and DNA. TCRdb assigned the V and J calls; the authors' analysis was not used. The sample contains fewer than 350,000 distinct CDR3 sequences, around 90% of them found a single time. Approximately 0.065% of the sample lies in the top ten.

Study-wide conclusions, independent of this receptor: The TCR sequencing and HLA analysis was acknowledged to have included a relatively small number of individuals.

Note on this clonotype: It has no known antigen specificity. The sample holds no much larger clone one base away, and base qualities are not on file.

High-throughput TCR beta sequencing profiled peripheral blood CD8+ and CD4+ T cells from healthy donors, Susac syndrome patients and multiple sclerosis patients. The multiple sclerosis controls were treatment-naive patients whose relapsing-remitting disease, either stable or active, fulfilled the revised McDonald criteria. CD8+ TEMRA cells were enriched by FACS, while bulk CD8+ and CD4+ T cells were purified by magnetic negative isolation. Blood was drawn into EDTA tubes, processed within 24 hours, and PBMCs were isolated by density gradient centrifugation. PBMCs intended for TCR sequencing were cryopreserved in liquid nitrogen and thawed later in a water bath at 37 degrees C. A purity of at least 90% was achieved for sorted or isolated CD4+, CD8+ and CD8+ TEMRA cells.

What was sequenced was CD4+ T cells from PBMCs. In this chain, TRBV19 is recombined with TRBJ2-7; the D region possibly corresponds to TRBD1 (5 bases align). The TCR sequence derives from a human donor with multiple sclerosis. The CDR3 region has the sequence CASTPGADPYEQYF. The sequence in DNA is TGTGCCAGTACCCCTGGGGCGGACCCCTACGAGCAGTACTTC. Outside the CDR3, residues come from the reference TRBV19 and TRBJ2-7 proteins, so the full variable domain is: DGGITQSPKYLFRKEGQNVTLSCEQNLNHDAMYWYRQDPGQGLRLIYYSQIVNDFQKGDIAEGYSVSREKKESFPLTVTSAQKNPTAFYLCASTPGADPYEQYFGPGTRLTVT.